This T cell receptor beta chain was observed in a study of blood T cell repertoires in COVID-19. In the authors' workflow: Researchers report that nucleated cell counts were estimated from reference gene primer amplification. Sequencing was performed with immunoSEQ multiplex PCR; in TCRdb, only in-frame clones are kept and a portion is missing. V, J and clone size reflect that table, while D and trimming were determined from the DNA. The sample has 99,000 or so clones, approximately 80% seen once; the top ten hold 4% to 6%. V gave up 7 bases and J gave up 6 bases; unmatched junction bases: 10. CDR1 SGHTA and CDR2 FQGNSA come from the germline V gene. This CDR3 comprises 14 residues.

The chain couples TRBV7-2 to TRBJ2-7; 9 nucleotides align to TRBD2. What was sequenced was peripheral blood. The clonotype originates from a man aged 55 to 70 with acute or convalescent COVID-19. CDR3 sequence reads: CASTSLAGSVEQYF. For the CDR3, the DNA is TGTGCCAGCACCTCACTAGCGGGCTCTGTCGAGCAGTACTTC.